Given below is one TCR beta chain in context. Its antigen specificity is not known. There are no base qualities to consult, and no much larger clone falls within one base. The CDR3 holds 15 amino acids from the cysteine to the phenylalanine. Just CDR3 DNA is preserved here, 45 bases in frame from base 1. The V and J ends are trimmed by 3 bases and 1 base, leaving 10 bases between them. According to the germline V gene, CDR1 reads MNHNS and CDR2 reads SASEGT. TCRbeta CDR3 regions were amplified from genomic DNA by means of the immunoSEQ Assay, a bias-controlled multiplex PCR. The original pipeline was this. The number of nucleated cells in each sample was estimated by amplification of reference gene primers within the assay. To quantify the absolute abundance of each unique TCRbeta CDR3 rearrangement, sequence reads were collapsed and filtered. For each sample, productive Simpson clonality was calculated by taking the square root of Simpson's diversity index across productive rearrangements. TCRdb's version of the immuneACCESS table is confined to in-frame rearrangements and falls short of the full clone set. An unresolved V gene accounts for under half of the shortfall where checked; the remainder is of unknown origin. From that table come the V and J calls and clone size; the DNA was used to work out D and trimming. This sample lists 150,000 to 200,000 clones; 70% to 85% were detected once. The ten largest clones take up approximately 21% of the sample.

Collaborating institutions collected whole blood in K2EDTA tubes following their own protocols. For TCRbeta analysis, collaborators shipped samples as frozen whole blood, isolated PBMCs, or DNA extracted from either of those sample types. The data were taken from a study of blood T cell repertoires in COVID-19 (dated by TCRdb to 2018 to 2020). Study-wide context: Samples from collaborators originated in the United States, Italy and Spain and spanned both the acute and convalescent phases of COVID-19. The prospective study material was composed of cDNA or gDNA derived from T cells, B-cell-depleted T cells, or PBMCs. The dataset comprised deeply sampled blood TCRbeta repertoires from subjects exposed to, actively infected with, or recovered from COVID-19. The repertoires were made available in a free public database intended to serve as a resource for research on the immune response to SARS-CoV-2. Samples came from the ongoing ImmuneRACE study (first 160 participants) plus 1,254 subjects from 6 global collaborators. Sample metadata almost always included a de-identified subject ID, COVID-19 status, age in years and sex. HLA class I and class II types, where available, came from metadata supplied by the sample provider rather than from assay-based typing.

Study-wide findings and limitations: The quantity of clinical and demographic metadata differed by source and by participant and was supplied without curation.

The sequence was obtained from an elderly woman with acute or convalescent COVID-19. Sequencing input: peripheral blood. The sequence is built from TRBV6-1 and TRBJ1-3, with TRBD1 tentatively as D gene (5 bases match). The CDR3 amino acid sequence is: CASSDGGMSGNTIYF. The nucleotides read TGTGCCAGCAGTGACGGGGGGATGTCTGGAAACACCATATATTTT.